The 5 T cell receptor beta chains below come from one sample, sequenced in a study of blood T cells in healthy people across ages. Alongside a J-beta primer mix, a sample-barcoded 5' primer served in a second PCR lasting roughly 7 to 11 cycles. TCRdb independently ran MiXCR on the 5' RACE reads; one entry per CDR3 protein. The table has 600,000 to 850,000 distinct CDR3 sequences, approximately 25% seen once. Separately, the same data were catalogued under a study of T cells of mothers and their children.

The sample taken for sequencing was blood. These receptors were obtained from a boy under 18 in good health.

This clonotype occurred a few times. This chain links TRBV2 with TRBJ2-7, with D perhaps being TRBD1 or TRBD2 (5 bases each). V lost 8 bases to trimming and J lost 1 base, with 12 bases between them. Germline V gene lookup returns CDR1 SNHLY and CDR2 FYNNEI. The length of the CDR3 is 13 residues. This CDR3 is CASGGLRSYEQYF. The CDR3 bases are TGTGCCAGCGGGGGTTTGCGGTCCTACGAGCAGTACTTC.

This clonotype was observed a few times. The chain links TRBV5-1 to TRBJ2-7, with 10 bases lining up with TRBD2. The last part of the DNA fits TRBJ2-1 better; the J call may be wrong. The CDR3 extends over 16 amino acids. Germline V gene sequence: CDR1 SGHRS, CDR2 YFSETQ. CDR3 loop: CASSLVVAGGLGEQFF. The CDR3 nucleotides read TGCGCCAGCAGCTTGGTGGTAGCGGGGGGTCTTGGCGAGCAGTTCTTC.

This chain joins TRBV5-6 and TRBJ2-1; no reliable D call. The CDR3 is 15 residues long. The V gene lost 6 bases and the J gene lost 1 base, with 14 bases spanning the gap. The V gene's germline CDR1 is SGHDT and CDR2 YYEEEE. CDR3 amino acids: CASNPVLSSYNEQFF. As DNA, the CDR3 is TGTGCCAGCAATCCGGTCTTATCGTCCTACAATGAGCAGTTCTTC.

This clonotype was detected ten times or more. DNA for the CDR3: TGTGCCAGCCGCTCCTTCCAAGAGACCCAGTACTTC. It is translated as CASRSFQETQYF. The V call is TRBV27, the J call TRBJ2-5, with D hard to call. Per germline, CDR1 MNHEY and CDR2 SMNVEV (reference sequence). The CDR3 runs 12 residues. The germline V and J ends were trimmed by 8 bases and 1 base, with 8 bases remaining between them.

V usage is TRBV5-1 and J usage is TRBJ2-1; 10 nucleotides line up with TRBD2. Germline V gene sequence: CDR1 SGHRS, CDR2 YFSETQ. This CDR3 comprises 14 residues. With 6 bases clipped from V and 1 base from J, the junction kept 1 base outside the gene matches. The CDR3 spells CASTSGGSYNEQFF. The CDR3 nucleotides read TGCGCCAGCACTAGCGGGGGATCCTACAATGAGCAGTTCTTC.